This T cell receptor (beta chain) was sequenced during a study of blood T cell repertoires in COVID-19. Study summary: Sites in the United States, Italy and Spain provided acute and convalescent COVID-19 samples.

Using immunoSEQ multiplex PCR, the repertoire was profiled, and TCRdb retains in-frame clones only, with some absent. The table shows about 130,000 clones, with 90% occurring only once. This clone was seen once. CDR1 MNHEY and CDR2 SMNVEV come from the germline V gene (reference sequence). The CDR3 loop spans 14 amino acids. V was clipped by 2 bases and J by 10 bases, with 12 bases between them. The chain couples TRBV27 to TRBJ1-6; the D gene is possibly TRBD1 (5 bases). This TCR was sampled from a man aged 55 to 70 with COVID-19, enrolled during active disease. Sequenced: peripheral blood. The CDR3 reads CASSLTGGRSPLHF. The CDR3 DNA follows: TGTGCCAGCAGTTTAACGGGGGGTCGCTCACCCCTCCACTTT.